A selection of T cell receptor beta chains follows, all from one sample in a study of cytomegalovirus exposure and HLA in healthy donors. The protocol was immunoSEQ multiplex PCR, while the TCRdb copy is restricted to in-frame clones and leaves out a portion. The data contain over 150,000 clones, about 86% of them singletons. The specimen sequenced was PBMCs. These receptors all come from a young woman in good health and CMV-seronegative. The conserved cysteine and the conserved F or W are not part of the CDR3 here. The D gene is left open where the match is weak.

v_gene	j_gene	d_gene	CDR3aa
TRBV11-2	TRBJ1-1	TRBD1	ASSLGQGGDEAF
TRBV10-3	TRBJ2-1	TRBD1	ATHRTGQEYNEQF
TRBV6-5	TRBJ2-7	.	ASSYAGALFYEQY
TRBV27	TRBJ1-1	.	ASSPRGFEAF
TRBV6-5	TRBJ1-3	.	ASSYISRAGNTIY
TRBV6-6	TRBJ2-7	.	ASKSDRSYEQY
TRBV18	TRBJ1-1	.	ASSPRQGQANTEAF
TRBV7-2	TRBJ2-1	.	ASSLEGGDEQF
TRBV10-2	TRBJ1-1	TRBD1	ASLGTAERKNTEAF
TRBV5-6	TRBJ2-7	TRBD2	ASSLTSGRVEY
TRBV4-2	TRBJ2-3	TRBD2	ASSQDWTSGGSDTQY
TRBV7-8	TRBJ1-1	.	ASGHSNTEAF
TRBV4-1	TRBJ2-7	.	ASSHAPQSSYEQY
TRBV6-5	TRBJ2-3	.	ASSYRSSTGSDTQY
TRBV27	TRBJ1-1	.	ASSLIAGGNTEAF
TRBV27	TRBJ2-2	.	ASSLEGDGELF
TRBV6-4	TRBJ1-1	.	ASSDYRGVAF
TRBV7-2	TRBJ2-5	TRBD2	ASSLMGGRETQY
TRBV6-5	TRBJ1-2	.	ASSYSISGGNYGYT
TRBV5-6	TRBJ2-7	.	ASSWSVYEQY
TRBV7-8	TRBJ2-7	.	ASSKGGPRGHEQY
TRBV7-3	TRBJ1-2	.	ASSAGGNYGYT
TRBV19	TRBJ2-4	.	ASSPRERRENIQY
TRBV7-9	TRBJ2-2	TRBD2	ASSTRLAGAENTGELF